The 6 T cell receptor beta chains presented below share a single source sample, sequenced in a study of sequential checkpoint blockade in melanoma. The data were produced by immunoSEQ multiplex PCR, yet TCRdb's version contains in-frame clones alone and is incomplete. Of about 20,000 clones in the sample, roughly 82% were seen once. The treatment is: randomized to nivolumab then ipilimumab (arm A) or the reverse (arm B). Here the sequenced sample was CD8+ T cells sorted from blood (inferred from file names), taken from a patient given nivolumab and ipilimumab in sequence. These receptor sequences come from a human donor with melanoma.

The chain joins TRBV11-2 to TRBJ2-5, with D unresolved. The J call may be faulty, since TRBJ2-7 better matches the DNA end. The germline CDR1 and CDR2 sequences are SGHAT and FQNNGV. The CDR3 is made up of 11 amino acids. The CDR3 coding sequence is TGTGCCAGCAGCTTCGCCTACGAGCAGTACTTC. The encoded protein is CASSFAYEQYF.

The chain uses TRBV7-9 and TRBJ2-5, with no clear D. The J call may be faulty, since TRBJ2-7 better matches the DNA end. Per the germline V gene, CDR1 is SEHNR and CDR2 is FQNEAQ (reference sequence). This CDR3 is 12 amino acids long. The CDR3 DNA reads TGTGCCAGCAGCTTAGGAACCTACGAGCAGTACTTC. It encodes CASSLGTYEQYF.

The gene calls are TRBV5-1 and TRBJ2-6; 10 nucleotides line up with TRBD2. The germline gives CDR1 SGHRS, CDR2 YFSETQ. The CDR3 consists of 17 residues. The junction had 7 bases not matched to a gene; V was cut back by 4 bases and J by 3 bases. The CDR3 sequence: CASSLSGGAGGANVLTF. CDR3 DNA: TGCGCCAGCAGCCTCAGCGGGGGGGCTGGTGGGGCCAACGTCCTGACTTTC.

The chain has TRBV19 and TRBJ1-2, with D perhaps matching TRBD1 (6 bases). CDR3 length: 11 residues. Germline-derived CDR1 and CDR2 are LNHDA and SQIVND (reference sequence). The germline V and J ends were trimmed by 7 bases and 4 bases, with 7 bases remaining between them. CDR3 region: CASKTGYGYTF. As DNA, the CDR3 is TGTGCCAGTAAGACAGGCTATGGCTACACCTTC.

The rearrangement joins TRBV9 to TRBJ2-7; D is undetermined. Trimming shortened V by 3 bases and J by 3 bases, and 10 bases separated the two germline ends. The CDR3 extends over 13 amino acids. Germline lookup yields CDR1 SGDLS and CDR2 YYNGEE. CDR3 amino acids: CASSGGVSYEQYF. CDR3 sequence (DNA): TGTGCCAGCAGCGGAGGAGTAAGCTACGAGCAGTACTTC.

Details on this clone: One end of the junction is discordant with germline, which a read error may explain. CDR3 coding DNA: TGCGCCAGCAGCCCTAGTGACGAGGACAGGGGTCTGAACTATGGCTACACCTTC. This encodes CASSPSDEDRGLNYGYTF. This chain joins TRBV5-8 and TRBJ1-2, with TRBD1 identical over 9 bases. CDR3 length: 18 residues. Looked up from germline, CDR1 is SGHTS and CDR2 is YDEGEE.